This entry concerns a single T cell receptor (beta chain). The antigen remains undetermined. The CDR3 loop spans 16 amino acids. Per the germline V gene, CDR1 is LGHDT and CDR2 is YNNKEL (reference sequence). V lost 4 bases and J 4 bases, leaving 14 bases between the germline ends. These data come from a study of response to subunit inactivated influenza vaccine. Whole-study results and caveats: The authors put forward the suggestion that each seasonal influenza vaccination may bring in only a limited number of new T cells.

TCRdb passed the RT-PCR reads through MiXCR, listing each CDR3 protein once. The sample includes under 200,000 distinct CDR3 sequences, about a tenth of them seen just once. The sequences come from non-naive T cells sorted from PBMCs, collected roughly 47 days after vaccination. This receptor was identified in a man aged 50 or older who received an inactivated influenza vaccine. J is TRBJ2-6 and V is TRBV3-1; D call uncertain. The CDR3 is CASSLSSSWGANVLTF. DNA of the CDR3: TGTGCCAGCAGCCTAAGTAGTTCTTGGGGGGCCAACGTCCTGACTTTC. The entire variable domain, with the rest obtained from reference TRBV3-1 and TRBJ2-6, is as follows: DTAVSQTPKYLVTQMGNDKSIKCEQNLGHDTMYWYKQDSKKFLKIMFSYNNKELIINETVPNRFSPKSPDKAHLNLHINSLELGDSAVYFCASSLSSSWGANVLTFGAGSRLTVL.